The clone carrying this T cell receptor (beta chain) was detected only a few times. The entry originates in a study of spatial heterogeneity in lung cancer. All TCR cDNA molecules were individually tagged with a unique molecular identifier. TCRdb re-analysed the 5' RACE reads in MiXCR, keeping a single row per CDR3 protein. The table lists 2,500 to 3,500 distinct CDR3 sequences, over 3.5% of them singletons. Time point here: sample taken at primary tumor resection. The donors, approximately 66 patients with untreated early-stage non-small cell lung cancer, provided the samples. Trimming left V 2 bases short and J 7 bases short, with 15 bases between. CDR1 is SGHKS and CDR2 is YYEKEE in the germline V gene (reference sequence). This CDR3 has 14 amino acids.

The chain combines TRBV5-5 with TRBJ2-5; D uncertain. This sequence was found in a male donor with early-stage non-small cell lung cancer. Specimen: normal lung tissue next to the tumor, collected at surgery. CDR3 DNA: TGTGCCAGCAGCTTTTCGGTCGCCGGTGGGACCCAGTACTTC. Protein: CASSFSVAGGTQYF. The full variable domain, rest sourced from reference TRBV5-5 and TRBJ2-5, is DAGVTQSPTHLIKTRGQQVTLRCSPISGHKSVSWYQQVLGQGPQFIFQYYEKEERGRGNFPDRFSARQFPNYSSELNVNALLLGDSALYLCASSFSVAGGTQYFGPGTRLLVL.